Each of the 30 T cell receptor beta chains below was sequenced from the same sample in a study of beta chain features in type 1 diabetes. Expressed TCRB transcripts were sequenced after all isolated RNA was converted to cDNA. Libraries were prepared by immunoSEQ multiplex PCR; TCRdb keeps only in-frame clonotypes and omits some of them. The profile shows nearly 350,000 clones, less than 10% of them singletons. The sequenced sample was central memory CD4+ T cells from blood. Receptors were obtained from a woman under 30 in good health.

A few counts support this clone. The V gene is TRBV9, the J gene TRBJ2-7, with 7 positions matching TRBD2. The CDR3 extends over 15 amino acids. V shed 4 bases, J shed 3 bases, and the junction held 10 bases outside the gene matches. CDR1 is SGDLS and CDR2 is YYNGEE in the germline V gene. The CDR3 is CASSPRLAANYEQYF. Written as DNA, the CDR3 is TGTGCCAGCAGCCCGCGCCTAGCGGCGAACTACGAGCAGTACTTC. Full variable domain (rest looked up from reference TRBV9 and TRBJ2-7): DSGVTQTPKHLITATGQRVTLRCSPRSGDLSVYWYQQSLDQGLQFLIQYYNGEERAKGNILERFSAQQFPDLHSELNLSSLELGDSALYFCASSPRLAANYEQYFGPGTRLTVT.

The chain uses TRBV7-2 and TRBJ1-2; TRBD1 is a possible D gene (5 bases). The CDR3 contains 13 residues. Trimming shortened V by 5 bases and J by 5 bases, and 12 bases separated the two germline ends. Germline loops: CDR1 SGHTA, CDR2 FQGNSA. CDR3 loop: CASSPLTEYGYTF. Written as DNA, the CDR3 is TGTGCCAGCAGCCCCTTGACAGAGTATGGCTACACCTTC.

This clone was picked up a small number of times. This chain links TRBV2 with TRBJ2-2, with D possibly called TRBD1 or TRBD2 (7 bases each). The CDR3 loop spans 14 amino acids. V was cut by 4 bases and J by 5 bases, with 11 bases left in between. Germline V CDR1 and CDR2: SNHLY, FYNNEI. CDR3 protein: CASSGQGGTGELFF. DNA of the CDR3: TGTGCCAGCAGTGGTCAGGGGGGGACCGGGGAGCTGTTTTTT.

This clone has a handful of counts. The rearrangement links TRBV5-1 to TRBJ2-1, with TRBD2 identical over 9 bases. V shed 5 bases, J shed 7 bases, and the junction held 4 bases outside the gene matches. Germline CDR1 is SGHRS and CDR2 is YFSETQ. The CDR3 covers 13 residues. The CDR3 loop is CASSGLAGNEQFF. DNA of the CDR3: TGCGCCAGCAGTGGTCTAGCGGGGAATGAGCAGTTCTTC.

The chain has TRBV16 and TRBJ1-3; D is unresolved. The germline V gene has CDR1 KGHSY and CDR2 FQNENV. The CDR3 runs to 16 residues. Trimming removed 1 base at V and 0 bases at J, with 10 bases between. CDR3 residues: CASSQYAGNSGNTIYF. The CDR3, as DNA: TGTGCCAGCAGCCAATATGCGGGAAACTCTGGAAACACCATATATTTT. Filled out from reference TRBV16 and TRBJ1-3, the complete variable domain reads GEEVAQTPKHLVRGEGQKAKLYCAPIKGHSYVFWYQQVLKNEFKFLISFQNENVFDETGMPKERFSAKCLPNSPCSLEIQATKLEDSAVYFCASSQYAGNSGNTIYFGEGSWLTVV.

The chain has TRBV6-5 and TRBJ1-3, with D possibly TRBD1 on 6 matching bases. This CDR3 has 16 amino acids. Germline V gene sequence: CDR1 MNHEY, CDR2 SVGAGI. V was trimmed by 0 bases and J by 0 bases, leaving 9 bases between them. For the CDR3, the DNA is TGTGCCAGCAGTTACTCCGGACAGCGCTCTGGAAACACCATATATTTT. It is translated as CASSYSGQRSGNTIYF.

With regard to this clone: The same CDR3 arises from other DNA sequences in this sample as well. This chain uses TRBV9 with TRBJ2-2, with D unresolved. CDR1 and CDR2 (germline): SGDLS, YYNGEE. There are 12 residues in the CDR3. V gave up 5 bases and J gave up 2 bases, with 4 bases separating them. This CDR3 is CASSLNTGELFF. The CDR3 DNA follows: TGTGCCAGCAGTCTTAACACCGGGGAGCTGTTTTTT.

This clone was seen repeatedly, ten times or more. V gene TRBV11-2 combines with J gene TRBJ2-3; D call uncertain. The CDR3 loop spans 12 amino acids. From germline, CDR1 is SGHAT and CDR2 FQNNGV. V was clipped by 4 bases and J by 6 bases, with 8 bases between them. CDR3 loop: CASSSSYDTQYF. The CDR3 DNA sequence: TGTGCCAGCAGCTCCTCTTACGATACGCAGTATTTT.

The gene calls are TRBV11-2 and TRBJ1-2; the D is unclear. CDR1 is SGHAT, CDR2 FQNNGV, per germline. Between the trimmed V and J ends, which lost 0 bases and 4 bases, there was a span of 15 bases. CDR3 length: 16 residues. CDR3 in DNA: TGTGCCAGCAGCTTAGATTTGGGAGAAGGGTTCTATGGCTACACCTTC. Translated: CASSLDLGEGFYGYTF. Combining the CDR3 with reference TRBV11-2 and TRBJ1-2 gives the whole variable domain EAGVAQSPRYKIIEKRQSVAFWCNPISGHATLYWYQQILGQGPKLLIQFQNNGVVDDSQLPKDRFSAERLKGVDSTLKIQPAKLEDSAVYLCASSLDLGEGFYGYTFGSGTRLTVV.

This clone turned up a few times. In DNA form, the CDR3 reads TGTGCCAGCAGCCAACGGGAGGGGGGTGCAGATACGCAGTATTTT. Translated: CASSQREGGADTQYF. V gene TRBV14 combines with J gene TRBJ2-3; 8 nucleotides line up with TRBD2. V gave up 2 bases and J gave up 4 bases; unmatched junction bases: 5. CDR1 and CDR2 (germline): SGHDN, FVKESK. The CDR3 spans 15 residues.

The sample holds many counts of this clone. The rearrangement links TRBV5-1 to TRBJ1-1; TRBD1 aligns across 9 bases. J lost 12 bases, V lost 7 bases, and 13 bases had no gene match. The length of the CDR3 is 13 residues. Germline CDR1 and CDR2: SGHRS and YFSETQ. The CDR3 protein is CASGTPGQGSSFF. The CDR3 coding sequence is TGCGCCAGCGGAACCCCGGGACAGGGCAGTTCTTTCTTT.

This clone showed up just a few times. The chain is built from TRBV28 and TRBJ2-3; TRBD2 agrees at 8 bases. The CDR3 runs to 15 residues. The germline V gene encodes CDR1 MDHEN and CDR2 SYDVKM. With V trimmed by 5 bases and J by 9 bases, 13 bases remained unmatched. DNA of the CDR3: TGTGCCAGCAGTGCCCCGAGCGGGAGAGGCTGGACGCAGTATTTT. It yields the protein CASSAPSGRGWTQYF.

In the case of this clone: One end of the junction varies from germline; a read error may be responsible. The chain carries TRBV6-4 and TRBJ1-5; D remains unclear. This CDR3 is built from 18 residues. Germline CDR1 reads MRHNA; CDR2 reads SNTAGT. The CDR3 DNA is TGTGCCAGCAGTGTTCAGGCGGACCAACCCATGACCAATCAACCCCAGCATTTT. Translating gives CASSVQADQPMTNQPQHF.

This chain links TRBV7-2 with TRBJ2-1, with a weak D call TRBD2 (5 bases). This CDR3 has 11 amino acids. In germline, CDR1 is SGHTA, CDR2 FQGNSA. Trimming pared 4 bases from V and 9 bases from J, leaving 7 bases between. The CDR3 is CASSSGLEQFF. CDR3 sequence (DNA): TGTGCCAGCAGCTCCGGACTTGAGCAGTTCTTC.

This clone was counted a few times. The V and J genes are TRBV4-3 and TRBJ2-6; 10 bases agree with TRBD1. The V gene end was trimmed by 8 bases and the J gene end by 3 bases; junction bases not matched to a gene: 10. The CDR3 contains 17 residues. Germline V lookup: CDR1 LGHNA, CDR2 YSLEER. The CDR3 DNA is TGCGCCAGCGGGACCGGGACAGGGGTCGGTGGGGCCAACGTCCTGACTTTC. It yields the protein CASGTGTGVGGANVLTF.

This clone has only a few counts. The chain uses TRBV7-9 and TRBJ1-2, with D unclear. Germline V gene sequence: CDR1 SEHNR, CDR2 FQNEAQ (reference sequence). V lost 1 base to trimming and J lost 4 bases, with 13 bases between them. The CDR3 runs to 15 residues. This chain's CDR3 is CASSLGHSGGYGYTF. In nucleotides, the CDR3 is TGTGCCAGCAGCTTAGGTCATTCCGGAGGCTATGGCTACACCTTC.

V gene TRBV7-9 combines with J gene TRBJ2-7, with D perhaps TRBD1 or TRBD2 (5 bases each). The length of the CDR3 is 15 residues. The V and J ends lost 5 bases and 1 base respectively, with 15 bases between them. Germline V gives CDR1 SEHNR, CDR2 FQNEAQ (reference sequence). The CDR3 sequence: CASSPDGTPSYEQYF. Written as DNA, the CDR3 is TGTGCCAGCAGCCCCGATGGGACGCCTTCCTACGAGCAGTACTTC.

This clone was counted a few times. V is TRBV5-4 and J is TRBJ2-1; weak D call: TRBD1 (5 bases). This CDR3 is built from 13 residues. From germline, CDR1 is SGHNT and CDR2 YYREEE (reference sequence). The V and J ends lost 4 bases and 14 bases respectively, with 19 bases between them. In nucleotides, the CDR3 is TGTGCCAGCAGCCCTGATGCGTGGCAGGGAAAGTTCTTC. It specifies CASSPDAWQGKFF.

The sample holds many counts of this clone. The genes are TRBV2 and TRBJ2-1; TRBD2 matches 9 bases. Unmatched junction bases numbered 0, after V lost 0 bases and J lost 0 bases. The CDR3 has 16 amino acids. Per germline, CDR1 SNHLY and CDR2 FYNNEI. CDR3 in amino acids: CASSEASGSSYNEQFF. Written as DNA, the CDR3 is TGTGCCAGCAGTGAAGCTAGCGGGAGCTCCTACAATGAGCAGTTCTTC.

The gene calls are TRBV19 and TRBJ1-5, with 8 bases matching TRBD1. The germline V gene encodes CDR1 LNHDA and CDR2 SQIVND (reference sequence). The CDR3 length is 15 residues. Trimming took 3 bases from V and 7 from J; bases not matched to a gene: 8. The CDR3 reads CASSIRTGFAQPQHF. CDR3 sequence (DNA): TGTGCCAGTAGTATTCGGACAGGGTTCGCGCAGCCCCAGCATTTT.

This clone has more than one count but fewer than ten. The chain joins TRBV5-1 to TRBJ2-5; D might be TRBD1 or TRBD2, each matching 5 bases. The CDR3 spans 15 residues. CDR1 is SGHRS, CDR2 YFSETQ, per germline. Between the trimmed V and J ends, which lost 4 bases and 4 bases, there was a span of 17 bases. CDR3 in DNA: TGCGCCAGCAGCCCGGGGTCGAACAGGCCAGAGACCCAGTACTTC. It translates to CASSPGSNRPETQYF.

The chain recombines TRBV7-9 with TRBJ1-1; TRBD1 is a possible D gene (5 bases). The CDR3 consists of 11 residues. The V gene's germline CDR1 is SEHNR and CDR2 FQNEAQ (reference sequence). The CDR3 DNA reads as TGTGCGGGCCAGGGTAACACTGAAGCTTTCTTT. It codes for CAGQGNTEAFF.

The chain couples TRBV7-8 to TRBJ2-7, with D hard to call. Germline V gene data show CDR1 as SGHVS and CDR2 as FQNEAQ. This CDR3 contains 14 residues. Trimming pared 1 base from V and 6 bases from J, leaving 13 bases between. CDR3 nucleotide sequence: TGTGCCAGCAGCTTAGGAATTACTGGGTCCGAGCAGTACTTC. Its translation: CASSLGITGSEQYF.

Comment on this clone: The sample carries other DNA sequences with the same CDR3. The rearrangement links TRBV28 to TRBJ1-1; D not certain. The CDR3 covers 13 residues. CDR1 and CDR2 from the germline V gene are MDHEN and SYDVKM. V gave up 3 bases and J gave up 1 base, with 6 bases separating them. The CDR3 DNA is TGTGCCAGCAGTTTGGAGGGGAACACTGAAGCTTTCTTT. Amino acids: CASSLEGNTEAFF.

This clone was observed a handful of times. V and J are TRBV7-6 and TRBJ2-5, with D possibly being TRBD1 (6 bases). The CDR3 extends over 14 amino acids. The germline V and J ends were trimmed by 4 bases and 5 bases, with 14 bases remaining between them. Germline V gene sequence: CDR1 SGHVS, CDR2 FNYEAQ. DNA for the CDR3: TGTGCCAGCAGCTCCACAGGGATCGTGGAGACCCAGTACTTC. Translated, it gives CASSSTGIVETQYF.

J is TRBJ2-7 and V is TRBV7-8; no firm D call. The CDR3 runs 13 residues. Trimming shortened V by 6 bases and J by 4 bases, and 13 bases separated the two germline ends. CDR1 SGHVS and CDR2 FQNEAQ come from the germline V gene. The CDR3, as DNA: TGTGCCAGCAGGCCCTCCGTGGGGTACGAGCAGTACTTC. Translation gives CASRPSVGYEQYF.

This clone was seen more than once but under ten times. The CDR3 spells CASRERTGNTGELFF. The DNA of the CDR3 is TGTGCCAGCAGGGAGAGGACAGGGAACACCGGGGAGCTGTTTTTT. The chain employs TRBV28 and TRBJ2-2, with 7 bases that match TRBD1. Germline CDR1 and CDR2: MDHEN and SYDVKM. The J segment lost 1 base and the V segment lost 6 bases, leaving 5 bases of the junction unmatched. This CDR3 is built from 15 residues.

Points on this clone: The same CDR3 arises from other DNA sequences in this sample as well. This chain uses TRBV9 with TRBJ2-1; the D call may be TRBD1 or TRBD2 (5 bases each). V shed 0 bases and J shed 4 bases, with 11 bases lying between them. Germline CDR1 is SGDLS and CDR2 is YYNGEE. The CDR3 is made up of 15 amino acids. CDR3 loop: CASSVAPGPYNEQFF. The CDR3 DNA follows: TGTGCCAGCAGCGTAGCCCCGGGACCTTACAATGAGCAGTTCTTC.

This clone has only one observation. This chain links TRBV27 with TRBJ1-1; 8 bases fit TRBD1. The V segment lost 0 bases and the J segment 1 base; nucleotides outside the gene matches: 7. The CDR3 covers 17 residues. From germline, CDR1 is MNHEY and CDR2 SMNVEV (reference sequence). The chain's CDR3 is CASSLSLTGTGNTEAFF. The CDR3 region has the DNA TGTGCCAGCAGTTTATCCCTCACCGGGACAGGGAACACTGAAGCTTTCTTT.

This clone has only a few counts. This chain uses TRBV15 with TRBJ1-2; D is ambiguous. This CDR3 has 15 amino acids. CDR1 and CDR2 from the germline V gene are LNHNV and YYDKDF (reference sequence). V gave up 0 bases and J gave up 2 bases, with 10 bases separating them. CDR3 residues: CATSREADTNYGYTF. The CDR3 nucleotides are TGTGCCACCAGCAGAGAAGCCGACACAAACTATGGCTACACCTTC.